A single sample gave rise to the 25 T cell receptor beta chains below, sequenced in a study of CD8 T cell repertoires and HIV-1 epitope variants. Sequencing was performed with immunoSEQ multiplex PCR; in TCRdb, only in-frame clones are kept and a portion is missing. This table holds around 5,400 clones, about 65% found once. No antigen has been identified for these receptors. The sample taken for sequencing was cultured CD8+ T cells derived from PBMCs. These receptors were taken from a male donor with HIV.

In its sample, this clone was seen a few times. The chain uses TRBV2 and TRBJ2-7, with D possibly being TRBD1 or TRBD2 (5 bases each). The germline V gene has CDR1 SNHLY and CDR2 FYNNEI. The CDR3 loop spans 13 amino acids. Trimming took 9 bases from V and 2 from J, leaving 14 bases between them. This chain's CDR3 is CASSLGRPYEQYF. CDR3 coding DNA: TGTGCCAGTTCACTGGGACGGCCCTACGAGCAGTACTTC.

The chain joins TRBV6-6 to TRBJ1-1, with D perhaps TRBD1 (5 bases). V dropped 6 bases and J dropped 3 bases, with 11 bases sitting between them. The CDR3 extends over 13 amino acids. Germline-derived CDR1 and CDR2 are MNHNY and SVGAGI (reference sequence). CDR3 amino acids: CASSSVGDTEAFF. The DNA for the CDR3 is TGTGCCAGCAGCTCTGTAGGGGACACTGAAGCTTTCTTT.

The chain employs TRBV28 and TRBJ1-2; 8 positions agree with TRBD1. The CDR3 has 15 residues. CDR1 is MDHEN and CDR2 is SYDVKM in the germline V gene. The trim removed 8 bases at V and 2 bases at J, leaving 10 bases unmatched. CDR3 sequence (DNA): TGTGCCAGCTACTCCGAAGACAGGGGAAACTATGGCTACACCTTC. Amino acid sequence: CASYSEDRGNYGYTF.

There are a few counts of this clone. The genes are TRBV7-9 and TRBJ2-7; 7 nucleotides match TRBD1. Losses at the gene ends were 5 bases for V and 4 bases for J; bases not matched to a gene: 8. From germline, CDR1 is SEHNR and CDR2 FQNEAQ (reference sequence). This CDR3 is built from 14 residues. The CDR3 DNA sequence: TGTGCCAGCAGCCCCACAGGGGTCGCGTACGAGCAGTACTTC. It encodes CASSPTGVAYEQYF.

The V call is TRBV28, the J call TRBJ2-3, with D possibly TRBD1 on 5 matching bases. The CDR3 has 14 amino acids. Trimming left V 3 bases short and J 2 bases short, with 9 bases between. Germline V gives CDR1 MDHEN, CDR2 SYDVKM. This CDR3 is CASSLIGDTDTQYF. The DNA for the CDR3 is TGTGCCAGCAGTTTGATAGGGGACACAGATACGCAGTATTTT.

V gene TRBV13 combines with J gene TRBJ1-2; 11 bases map to TRBD1. CDR3 length: 16 residues. Looked up from germline, CDR1 is PRHDT and CDR2 is FYEKMQ (reference sequence). The V gene end was trimmed by 2 bases and the J gene end by 7 bases; junction bases not matched to a gene: 9. This CDR3 is CASSLPGTGGLGGYTF. The CDR3 bases are TGTGCCAGCAGCTTACCAGGGACAGGGGGGCTCGGTGGCTACACCTTC.

The CDR3 DNA follows: TGTGCTAGTGGTTTGCCACACCCCTCAGGGGGCCATAATTCACCCCTCCACTTT. Translated, it gives CASGLPHPSGGHNSPLHF. The chain is built from TRBV12-5 and TRBJ1-6; 8 bases are a match to TRBD1. Germline V gene lookup returns CDR1 LGHNT and CDR2 FRNRAP. This CDR3 region has 18 residues. Germline trimming cut 2 bases from V and 5 bases from J; bases unmatched to any gene: 11.

This clone appeared a few times. V usage is TRBV28 and J usage is TRBJ2-7; perhaps D is TRBD1 or TRBD2 (5 bases each). CDR3 length equals 13 residues. Germline loops: CDR1 MDHEN, CDR2 SYDVKM. Trimming left V 4 bases short and J 4 bases short, with 11 bases between. This CDR3 is CASSSRDGYEQYF. For the CDR3, the DNA is TGTGCCAGCAGTTCCCGGGACGGTTACGAGCAGTACTTC. Full variable domain (missing parts from reference TRBV28 and TRBJ2-7): DVKVTQSSRYLVKRTGEKVFLECVQDMDHENMFWYRQDPGLGLRLIYFSYDVKMKEKGDIPEGYSVSREKKERFSLILESASTNQTSMYLCASSSRDGYEQYFGPGTRLTVT.

This clone is judged large (0.1 to 1%). V usage is TRBV6-1 and J usage is TRBJ1-2; D gene ambiguous. From germline, CDR1 is MNHNS and CDR2 SASEGT. V was pared by 2 bases and J by 3 bases, with 16 bases between. This CDR3 spans 16 amino acids. Written as DNA, the CDR3 is TGTGCCAGCAGTGAACTTCCACAAGACCTAGACTATGGCTACACCTTC. It yields the protein CASSELPQDLDYGYTF.

This clone showed up just a few times. The chain recombines TRBV7-9 with TRBJ2-1; TRBD2 matches at 10 bases. This CDR3 spans 17 amino acids. From germline, CDR1 is SEHNR and CDR2 FQNEAQ (reference sequence). V was pared by 2 bases and J by 0 bases, with 4 bases of the junction left unmatched. CDR3 nucleotides: TGTGCCAGCAGCTTAATAGCGGGGGGTGGCTCCTACAATGAGCAGTTCTTC. Encoded protein: CASSLIAGGGSYNEQFF.

V is TRBV6-5 and J is TRBJ1-2, with 8 positions matching TRBD1. The CDR3 is made up of 14 amino acids. The junction had 1 base not matched to a gene; V was cut back by 0 bases and J by 4 bases. Germline V gene data show CDR1 as MNHEY and CDR2 as SVGAGI. CDR3 protein: CASSYSDRGYGYTF. The CDR3 DNA is TGTGCCAGCAGTTACTCTGACAGGGGCTATGGCTACACCTTC.

This clone was found a few times. For the CDR3, the DNA is TGTGCCAGCAGTTACCTGCGGCAGGGGCCTGCGAACACTGAAGCTTTCTTT. It specifies CASSYLRQGPANTEAFF. The gene calls are TRBV27 and TRBJ1-1; maybe TRBD1 (6 bases). V was shortened by 4 bases and J by 1 base, with 19 bases between the two germline ends. This CDR3 region has 17 residues. Germline V gene data show CDR1 as MNHEY and CDR2 as SMNVEV (reference sequence).

The chain employs TRBV5-1 and TRBJ2-1; unclear D gene. V was trimmed by 4 bases and J by 1 base, leaving 9 bases between them. From germline, CDR1 is SGHRS and CDR2 YFSETQ. The CDR3 has 14 amino acids. The CDR3 spells CASSLGESYNEQFF. For the CDR3, the DNA is TGCGCCAGCAGCCTCGGCGAGTCCTACAATGAGCAGTTCTTC.

This clone was seen a handful of times. V gene TRBV18 combines with J gene TRBJ2-7; 11 bases are a match to TRBD2. This CDR3 contains 14 residues. The germline V gene has CDR1 KGHSH and CDR2 LQKENI. Losses at the gene ends were 3 bases for V and 4 bases for J; bases not matched to a gene: 2. This CDR3 reads CASSPGTSGYEQYF. CDR3 DNA sequence: TGTGCCAGCTCACCCGGGACTAGCGGTTACGAGCAGTACTTC.

This clone turned up a few times. This chain links TRBV7-3 with TRBJ2-1; TRBD1 is a possible D gene (5 bases). This CDR3 has 15 amino acids. With 6 bases removed from V and 0 bases from J, the gap between germline ends came to 12 bases. Looked up from germline, CDR1 is SGHTA and CDR2 is FQGTGA. The CDR3: CASSWRQSSYNEQFF. CDR3 nucleotide sequence: TGTGCCAGCAGTTGGAGACAGAGCTCCTACAATGAGCAGTTCTTC.

This clone was seen a few times. This chain joins TRBV28 and TRBJ2-7; 9 bases agree with TRBD1. Trimming at V came to 3 bases and at J to 6 bases, leaving 6 bases not matched to a gene. Germline values: CDR1 MDHEN, CDR2 SYDVKM. This CDR3 comprises 14 residues. CDR3 sequence reads: CASSLWDRAVEQYF. The CDR3 nucleotides are TGTGCCAGCAGTTTGTGGGACAGGGCGGTCGAGCAGTACTTC. Together with reference TRBV28 and TRBJ2-7, the CDR3 gives the full variable domain: DVKVTQSSRYLVKRTGEKVFLECVQDMDHENMFWYRQDPGLGLRLIYFSYDVKMKEKGDIPEGYSVSREKKERFSLILESASTNQTSMYLCASSLWDRAVEQYFGPGTRLTVT.

The CDR3 loop is CASSPWTAGTGELFF. The CDR3 coding sequence is TGTGCCAGCAGCCCTTGGACAGCGGGCACCGGGGAGCTGTTTTTT. This chain links TRBV9 with TRBJ2-2; D tentatively reads TRBD1 or TRBD2 (6 bases each). The CDR3 totals 15 residues. CDR1 SGDLS and CDR2 YYNGEE come from the germline V gene. V was pared by 4 bases and J by 4 bases, with 14 bases between.

The chain combines TRBV29-1 with TRBJ2-7; 8 nucleotides align to TRBD2. V was pared by 4 bases and J by 0 bases, with 5 bases of the junction left unmatched. CDR3 length: 14 amino acids. The V gene's germline CDR1 is SQVTM and CDR2 ANQGSEA. CDR3 sequence reads: CSVVYSGSSYEQYF. CDR3 coding DNA: TGCAGCGTTGTCTACAGCGGGAGCTCCTACGAGCAGTACTTC.

The genes are TRBV6-5 and TRBJ1-2; weak D call: TRBD1 (6 bases). Between the trimmed V and J ends, which lost 6 bases and 4 bases, there was a span of 9 bases. The V gene's germline CDR1 is MNHEY and CDR2 SVGAGI. The CDR3 length is 12 residues. CDR3 nucleotides: TGTGCCAGCAGCCCAGGGGCCTATGGCTACACCTTC. This gives the protein CASSPGAYGYTF.

The J gene is TRBJ1-1, the V gene TRBV4-1, with D unclear. This CDR3 has 14 residues. Trimming took off 0 bases at V and 3 bases at J, with 8 bases between the two ends. CDR1 is MGHRA, CDR2 YSYEKL, per germline. CDR3 amino acids: CASSQDPGDTEAFF. The CDR3 nucleotides are TGCGCCAGCAGCCAAGATCCCGGGGACACTGAAGCTTTCTTT.

With respect to this clone: Germline and junction disagree at one end, which may indicate a read error. The rearrangement joins TRBV13 to TRBJ2-2; weak D call: TRBD2 (7 bases). Germline V lookup: CDR1 PRHDT, CDR2 FYEKMQ (reference sequence). This CDR3 is 16 amino acids long. CDR3: CASSLGGGPNTGELLF. In DNA form, the CDR3 reads TGTGCCAGCAGCTTAGGCGGGGGGCCCAACACCGGGGAGCTGCTTTTT.

The CDR3 is CASSLGAQGSEQYF. Written as DNA, the CDR3 is TGTGCCAGCAGCTTAGGGGCCCAGGGGAGCGAGCAGTACTTC. V is TRBV7-7 and J is TRBJ2-7; perhaps TRBD1 as D (6 bases). Germline loops: CDR1 SSHAT, CDR2 FNYEAQ (reference sequence). This CDR3 region has 14 residues. Trimming stripped 1 base from V and 6 bases from J, with 13 bases between.

There are a few counts of this clone. The chain's CDR3 is CASSVGQGSSYEQYF. CDR3 coding DNA: TGTGCCAGCAGTGTGGGACAGGGAAGCTCCTACGAGCAGTACTTC. The chain links TRBV27 to TRBJ2-7; TRBD1 matches 9 bases. With V trimmed by 5 bases and J by 0 bases, 5 bases remained unmatched. Germline-derived CDR1 and CDR2 are MNHEY and SMNVEV (reference sequence). The CDR3 is 15 amino acids.

A few counts support this clone. The chain is built from TRBV11-2 and TRBJ2-2; 8 bases map to TRBD2. The junction had 4 bases not matched to a gene; V was cut back by 5 bases and J by 5 bases. The CDR3 contains 14 residues. Per germline, CDR1 SGHAT and CDR2 FQNNGV. The CDR3 loop is CASSTSGGTGELFF. The CDR3 region has the DNA TGTGCCAGCAGCACCAGCGGGGGAACCGGGGAGCTGTTTTTT. The full variable domain, completed using reference TRBV11-2 and TRBJ2-2, is EAGVAQSPRYKIIEKRQSVAFWCNPISGHATLYWYQQILGQGPKLLIQFQNNGVVDDSQLPKDRFSAERLKGVDSTLKIQPAKLEDSAVYLCASSTSGGTGELFFGEGSRLTVL.

Of note for this clone: The identical CDR3 is also encoded by other nucleotide sequences in the sample. The CDR3 DNA follows: TGTGCCAGCAGCCTTGAATACAATGAGCAGTTCTTC. Residues: CASSLEYNEQFF. This chain connects TRBV28 to TRBJ2-1; D uncertain. The germline V gene encodes CDR1 MDHEN and CDR2 SYDVKM. This CDR3 has 12 amino acids. The V end lost 6 bases, the J end lost 4 bases, and 7 bases lay between the germline ends.